Described below is a single T cell receptor beta chain sequence and its context. Its antigen remains unidentified. Base quality data are lacking; no much larger clone is found one base away. CDR1 and CDR2 were assigned from the germline V gene as MNHNS and SASEGT. V is cut by 7 bases and J by 8 bases, and the space between the germline ends is 12 bases. The CDR3 has 12 amino acids, counting the end cysteine and phenylalanine. The DNA shown is the 36-base CDR3, in frame from base 1. The data originate from a study of graft-versus-host responses after intestinal transplantation (dated by TCRdb to about 2021). Concerning the study at large: Multivisceral, liver-intestinal, or isolated intestinal transplants were received by the recipients. A peak of at least 4% donor T cells among recipient peripheral blood mononuclear cells was the definition used for donor T cell macrochimerism. Every recipient was given anti-thymocyte globulin induction, followed by roughly 3 years of maintenance tacrolimus and steroids. Rather than being sequenced by the commercial service, samples from a few later patients were sequenced in-house on an Illumina MiSeq and processed with MiXCR. The cohort enrolled 20 to 30 intestinal transplant recipients including one retransplant, and a few patients lacking pretransplant specimens were excluded. After intestinal transplantation, graft-versus-host and host-versus-graft alloreactive T cell clones in the graft, circulation and bone marrow were tracked using bulk TCR-beta CDR3 sequencing. To identify alloreactive clones, pre-transplant mixed lymphocyte reaction products were sequenced and compared with unstimulated pre-transplant donor and recipient T cells. Study-level results and caveats: The relatively low number and heterogeneity of intestinal transplant patients limited the conclusions. GvH clones were detected in recipient bone marrow, and some of these GvH clones were observed earlier in ileal mucosa or blood, consistent with an intestinal mucosal origin. In the allografts of patients with donor T cell macrochimerism, GvH to HvG T cell clonal ratios were high. Peak levels of circulating GvH clones were associated with declines in HvG clones early after transplant.

To prepare the library, the immunoSEQ multiplex PCR assay was applied. For most patients, genomic DNA was subjected to high-throughput TCR-beta CDR3 sequencing by Adaptive Biotechnologies. Per the original workflow: TCR sequencing data for 18 patients were retrieved from Adaptive's ImmunoSEQ software; three other patients were processed with MiXCR and VDJtools. CDR3 nucleotide sequences shared between donor and recipient were removed because the origin of such sequences could not be assigned. To count as alloreactive, a clone needed at least 2-fold expansion over unstimulated cells and a minimum CFSE-low frequency of 0.002% (template counts) or 0.001% (read counts). Clones were considered mappable if detected in sequenced pre-transplant spleen, lymph node, or MLR CFSE-low populations of the donor or recipient. The cumulative frequency of alloreactive clones was calculated as a percentage of all sequences, weighted by copy number. This is the immuneACCESS table as TCRdb keeps it, with only in-frame sequences that have V and J called. A part of the clones is gone; compared with another copy, unresolved V genes explain less than half, and the rest is unexplained. The DNA gave D and trimming, while V, J and clone size come from that table. The sample data list more than 20,000 clones, and 80% to 90% of these were observed just once. Less than 1% of the sample goes to the ten largest clones.

In the first month after transplant, blood samples were collected up to 4 times, and after that at least monthly when available. The starting material was PBMCs, obtained roughly 68 weeks after intestinal transplant. The source is a human patient who received an intestinal transplant, so some T cells may come from the graft donor. Recombination connected TRBV6-1 to TRBJ2-4; the D gene cannot be resolved reliably. This receptor carries the CDR3 CASTRGTDIQYF. The DNA reads as follows: TGTGCCAGCACTAGAGGAACGGACATTCAGTACTTC.